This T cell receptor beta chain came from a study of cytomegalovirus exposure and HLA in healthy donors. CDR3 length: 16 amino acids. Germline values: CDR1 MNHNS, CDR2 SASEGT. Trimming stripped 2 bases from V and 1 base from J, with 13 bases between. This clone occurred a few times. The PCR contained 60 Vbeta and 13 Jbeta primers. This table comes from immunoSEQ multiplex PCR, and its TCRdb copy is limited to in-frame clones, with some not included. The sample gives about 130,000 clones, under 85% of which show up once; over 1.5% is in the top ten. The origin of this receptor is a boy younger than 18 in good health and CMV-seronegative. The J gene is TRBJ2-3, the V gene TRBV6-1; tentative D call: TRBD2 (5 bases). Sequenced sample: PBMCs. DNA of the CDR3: TGTGCCAGCAGTGAAACTATTCCCGGGGGCACAGATACGCAGTATTTT. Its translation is CASSETIPGGTDTQYF.